The sequence of this T cell receptor beta chain was determined in a study of blood T cell repertoires in COVID-19. Study information: Acute-phase and convalescent COVID-19 samples originated in the United States, Italy and Spain. PBMCs, B-cell-depleted T cells, or T cells provided the cDNA or gDNA that made up the material.

This CDR3 has 15 residues. J lost 1 base, V lost 4 bases, and 6 bases had no gene match. Germline-derived CDR1 and CDR2 are KGHSH and LQKENI. This clone was observed once. Per the study methods: Researchers report that nucleated cell counts were estimated from reference gene primer amplification. Data came from immunoSEQ multiplex PCR; TCRdb stores just in-frame clones and leaves some out. D and trimming were read from the DNA, whereas the V and J calls and clone size are those reported in that table. The sample holds about 300,000 clones, around 88% seen once. This TCR was recovered from a man aged 35-49 years with acute or convalescent COVID-19. The chain recombines TRBV18 with TRBJ1-1; 7 bases are shared with TRBD1. The sample taken for sequencing was peripheral blood. The CDR3 nucleotides are TGTGCCAGCTCACGGTGGACAGGAACGAACACTGAAGCTTTCTTT. It specifies CASSRWTGTNTEAFF.